The subject of this entry is one T cell receptor beta chain. The antigen is undetermined. Using genomic DNA as the template, TCR beta VDJ and CDR3 profiling was carried out. TCRdb reanalysed the reads using MiXCR and keeps one entry per CDR3 protein. The sample includes approximately 130,000 distinct CDR3 sequences, roughly 40% seen only once; the top ten take roughly 8.1%. Germline trimming cut 5 bases from V and 6 bases from J; bases unmatched to any gene: 10. CDR1 and CDR2 (germline): MGHDK, SYGVNS. The CDR3 loop spans 16 amino acids. The data are from a study of CD8+CD57+ T cells in acquired aplastic anemia. Overall study: Mean DNA quantity obtained from sorted CD4+ and CD8+ cells was about 3 ug. Healthy donors averaged roughly 11 million reads for CD4+ cells.

Study outcomes and limitations: CD8+ Simpson's diversity showed no significant patient-control difference. Over 25 CD8+ CDR3 sequences occurred in both the patients and the controls.

The sample was sorted CD4+, CD8+, or CD8+CD57+ T cells (not recorded which) from PBMCs. The chain joins TRBV25-1 to TRBJ1-1; the match to TRBD1 covers 12 bases. This sequence was found in a human donor in good health, serving as a control. DNA of the CDR3: TGTGCCAGCAGTCTAACGGGGACAGGGGGCACTGCTGAAGCTTTCTTT. It encodes CASSLTGTGGTAEAFF.